This T cell receptor beta chain is drawn from a study of PD-1 blockade in classical Hodgkin lymphoma. In the study overall: On a schedule of every 2 weeks, patients received nivolumab 3 mg/kg intravenously.

As to this clone: The antigen is not known.

Looked up from germline, CDR1 is MNHNY and CDR2 is SVGAGI (reference sequence). Germline trimming cut 2 bases from V and 4 bases from J; bases unmatched to any gene: 4. The CDR3 runs to 15 residues. Study results and caveats: Exclusion applied to patients who initiated nivolumab less than 1 year following ASCT. The diversity seen at baseline in complete responders resembled that of newly diagnosed patients.

Brentuximab vedotin exposure varied among the patients, all of whom had relapsed after autologous stem cell transplantation. The repertoire was sequenced with immunoSEQ multiplex PCR; TCRdb's copy has only in-frame clones and lacks some. Among more than 140,000 clones, 78% were seen once, and the ten largest hold roughly 10%. The rearrangement uses TRBV6-6 and TRBJ2-2; 7 bases line up with TRBD1. The sequence derives from a human donor with classical Hodgkin lymphoma. The starting material was peripheral blood mononuclear cells (PBMCs), obtained before the second cycle of nivolumab. CDR3 in DNA: TGTGCCAGCAGTTACGCCCCAGGGGGCACCGGGGAGCTGTTTTTT. Protein product: CASSYAPGGTGELFF.